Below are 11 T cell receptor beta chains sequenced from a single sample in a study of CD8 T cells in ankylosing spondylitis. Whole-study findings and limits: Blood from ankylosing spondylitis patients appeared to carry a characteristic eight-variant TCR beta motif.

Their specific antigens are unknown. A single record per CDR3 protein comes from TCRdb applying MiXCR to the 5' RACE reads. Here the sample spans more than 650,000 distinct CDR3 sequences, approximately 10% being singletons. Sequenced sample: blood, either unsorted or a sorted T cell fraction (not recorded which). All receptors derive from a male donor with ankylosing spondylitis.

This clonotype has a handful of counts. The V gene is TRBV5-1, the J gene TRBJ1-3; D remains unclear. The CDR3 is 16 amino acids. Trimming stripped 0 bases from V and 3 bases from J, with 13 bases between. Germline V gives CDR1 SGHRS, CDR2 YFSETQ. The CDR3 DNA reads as TGCGCCAGCAGCTTGGTTCCGGTCCGGTATGGAAACACCATATATTTT. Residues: CASSLVPVRYGNTIYF.

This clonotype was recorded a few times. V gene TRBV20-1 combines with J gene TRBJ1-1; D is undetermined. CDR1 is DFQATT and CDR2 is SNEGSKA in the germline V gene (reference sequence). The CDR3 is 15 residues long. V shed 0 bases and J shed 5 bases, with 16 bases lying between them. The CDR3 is CSARDSSIAGTEAFF. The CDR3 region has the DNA TGCAGTGCTAGAGATTCGAGCATCGCCGGGACTGAAGCTTTCTTT.

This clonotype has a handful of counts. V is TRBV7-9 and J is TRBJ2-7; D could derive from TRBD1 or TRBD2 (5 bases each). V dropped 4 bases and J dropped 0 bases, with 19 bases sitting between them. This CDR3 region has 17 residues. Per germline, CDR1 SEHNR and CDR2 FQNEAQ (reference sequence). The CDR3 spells CASSWIGETGFSYEQYF. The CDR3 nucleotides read TGTGCCAGCAGCTGGATAGGGGAGACGGGATTCTCCTACGAGCAGTACTTC.

CDR3 loop: CATSRDWRAQETQYF. CDR3 coding DNA: TGTGCCACCAGCAGAGATTGGAGAGCTCAAGAGACCCAGTACTTC. The chain is built from TRBV15 and TRBJ2-5; D gene unclear. Between the trimmed V and J ends, which lost 0 bases and 2 bases, there was a span of 10 bases. CDR1 and CDR2 from the germline V gene are LNHNV and YYDKDF (reference sequence). The CDR3 spans 15 residues.

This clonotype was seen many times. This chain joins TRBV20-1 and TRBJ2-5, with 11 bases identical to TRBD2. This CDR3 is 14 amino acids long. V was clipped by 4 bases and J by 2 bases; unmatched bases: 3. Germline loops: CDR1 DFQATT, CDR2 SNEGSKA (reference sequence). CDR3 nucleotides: TGCAGTGCTACCCGGACTAGCGGGCAAGAGACCCAGTACTTC. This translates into CSATRTSGQETQYF.

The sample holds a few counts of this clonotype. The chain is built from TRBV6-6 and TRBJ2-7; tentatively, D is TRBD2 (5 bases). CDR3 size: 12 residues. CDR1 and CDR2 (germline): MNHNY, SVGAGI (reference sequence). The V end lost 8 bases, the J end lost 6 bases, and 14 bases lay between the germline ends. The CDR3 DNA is TGTGCCAGCCAAGCACGGGGTTCCGAGCAGTACTTC. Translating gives CASQARGSEQYF.

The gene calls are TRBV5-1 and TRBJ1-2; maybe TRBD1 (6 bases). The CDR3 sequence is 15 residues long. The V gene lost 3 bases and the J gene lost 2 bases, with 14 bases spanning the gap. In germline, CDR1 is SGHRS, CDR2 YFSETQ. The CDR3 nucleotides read TGCGCCAGCAGCTGGACAGCCAAGAGGAACTATGGCTACACCTTC. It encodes CASSWTAKRNYGYTF. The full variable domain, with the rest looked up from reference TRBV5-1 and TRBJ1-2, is KAGVTQTPRYLIKTRGQQVTLSCSPISGHRSVSWYQQTPGQGLQFLFEYFSETQRNKGNFPGRFSGRQFSNSRSEMNVSTLELGDSALYLCASSWTAKRNYGYTFGSGTRLTVV.

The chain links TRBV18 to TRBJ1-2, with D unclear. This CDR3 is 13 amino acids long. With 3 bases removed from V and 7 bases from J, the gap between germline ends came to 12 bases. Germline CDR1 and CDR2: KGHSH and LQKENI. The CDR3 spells CASSPFREGGYTF. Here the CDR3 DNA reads TGTGCCAGCTCACCCTTCCGTGAGGGTGGCTACACCTTC.

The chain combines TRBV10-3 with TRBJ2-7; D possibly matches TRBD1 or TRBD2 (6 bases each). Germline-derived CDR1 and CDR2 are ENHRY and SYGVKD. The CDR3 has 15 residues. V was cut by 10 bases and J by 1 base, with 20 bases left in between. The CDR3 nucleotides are TGTGCCACAACTCCCCGGGGGCTTAGTTCCTACGAGCAGTACTTC. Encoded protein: CATTPRGLSSYEQYF.

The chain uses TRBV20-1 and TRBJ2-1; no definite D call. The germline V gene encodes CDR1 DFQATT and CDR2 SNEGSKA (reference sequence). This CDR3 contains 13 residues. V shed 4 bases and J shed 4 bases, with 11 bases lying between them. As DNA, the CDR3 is TGCAGTGCTATTCTCCCTAGATACAATGAGCAGTTCTTC. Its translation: CSAILPRYNEQFF.

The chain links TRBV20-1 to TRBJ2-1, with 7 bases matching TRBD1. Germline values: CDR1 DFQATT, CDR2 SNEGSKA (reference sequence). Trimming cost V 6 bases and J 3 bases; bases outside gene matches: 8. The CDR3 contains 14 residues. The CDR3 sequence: CSALDRVFYNEQFF. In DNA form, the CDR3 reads TGCAGTGCATTAGACAGGGTTTTCTACAATGAGCAGTTCTTC.